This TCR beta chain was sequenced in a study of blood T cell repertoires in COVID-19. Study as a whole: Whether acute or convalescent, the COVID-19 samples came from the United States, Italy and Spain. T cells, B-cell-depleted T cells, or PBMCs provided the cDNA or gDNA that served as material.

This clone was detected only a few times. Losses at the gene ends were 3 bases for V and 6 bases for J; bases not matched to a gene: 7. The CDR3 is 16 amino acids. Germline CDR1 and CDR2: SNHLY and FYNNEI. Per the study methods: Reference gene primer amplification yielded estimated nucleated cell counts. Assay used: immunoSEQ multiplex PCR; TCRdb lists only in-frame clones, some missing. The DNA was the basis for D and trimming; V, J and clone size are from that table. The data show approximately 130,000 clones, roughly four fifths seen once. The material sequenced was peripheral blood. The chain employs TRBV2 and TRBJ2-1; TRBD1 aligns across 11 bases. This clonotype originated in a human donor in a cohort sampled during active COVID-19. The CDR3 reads CASSDWDRGVSNEQFF. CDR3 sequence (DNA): TGTGCCAGCAGTGACTGGGACAGGGGGGTTTCCAATGAGCAGTTCTTC.